These 30 T cell receptor beta chains were all obtained from the same sample, sequenced in a study of shared clonotypes between healthy human individuals. Using immunoSEQ multiplex PCR, the repertoire was profiled, and TCRdb retains in-frame clones only, with some absent. The table includes 950,000 to 1,100,000 clones, around 75% detected once. Sequencing input: memory CD4+ T cells sorted from blood. Subset meaning: CD45RA-negative fraction. The receptors shown here come from a man aged 18-30 years in good health.

This chain links TRBV6-6 with TRBJ2-1; 7 positions agree with TRBD1. Looked up from germline, CDR1 is MNHNY and CDR2 is SVGAGI (reference sequence). Unmatched junction bases numbered 10, after V lost 10 bases and J lost 4 bases. This CDR3 comprises 14 residues. CDR3 DNA sequence: TGTGCCAACGCGCCGGGACAGACATACAATGAGCAGTTCTTC. As protein: CANAPGQTYNEQFF.

This clone was observed once. The J gene is TRBJ2-1, the V gene TRBV25-1; TRBD2 agrees at 12 bases. The germline V gene has CDR1 MGHDK and CDR2 SYGVNS. CDR3 length: 15 amino acids. Written as DNA, the CDR3 is TGTGCTGAAGGACTAGCGGGAAACTCCTACAATGAGCAGTTCTTC. Its protein product is CAEGLAGNSYNEQFF.

This chain joins TRBV11-2 and TRBJ1-3; D unclear. The germline V gene encodes CDR1 SGHAT and CDR2 FQNNGV. V lost 8 bases, J lost 2 bases, and 16 bases lay in between. CDR3 length: 15 residues. The CDR3 reads CASRSLLGTGNTIYF. CDR3 DNA sequence: TGTGCCAGCCGGTCACTCCTCGGGACTGGAAACACCATATATTTT.

The rearrangement links TRBV11-2 to TRBJ1-2, with D unresolved. V gave up 5 bases and J gave up 8 bases, with 18 bases separating them. CDR3 length: 14 residues. The germline CDR1 and CDR2 sequences are SGHAT and FQNNGV. The CDR3 region has the DNA TGTGCCAGCAGCCCATCCCGGGCGCGTCGCGGCTACACCTTC. Its protein product is CASSPSRARRGYTF.

The genes are TRBV10-2 and TRBJ1-6; D is possibly TRBD1 (5 bases). Germline CDR1 reads WSHSY; CDR2 reads SAAADI. Trimming took 2 bases from V and 9 from J, leaving 8 bases between them. The CDR3 is made up of 13 amino acids. CDR3 nucleotide sequence: TGCGCCAGCAGTGAGGGGACGGGTTCACCCCTCCACTTT. Translated: CASSEGTGSPLHF.

This chain uses TRBV5-1 with TRBJ2-5, with D tentatively TRBD1 or TRBD2 (5 bases each). CDR1 SGHRS and CDR2 YFSETQ come from the germline V gene. This CDR3 contains 15 residues. With 6 bases removed from V and 0 bases from J, the gap between germline ends came to 15 bases. The CDR3 DNA reads TGCGCCAGCATACGAGGGGACGGCGACCAAGAGACCCAGTACTTC. This translates into CASIRGDGDQETQYF.

J is TRBJ1-1 and V is TRBV6-1, with D tentatively TRBD1 (6 bases). Germline loops: CDR1 MNHNS, CDR2 SASEGT. The CDR3 loop spans 13 amino acids. V was shortened by 5 bases and J by 3 bases, with 10 bases between the two germline ends. In nucleotides, the CDR3 is TGTGCCAGCAGTCAACAGGGTGACACTGAAGCTTTCTTT. Translating gives CASSQQGDTEAFF.

Written as DNA, the CDR3 is TGCGCCAGCAGACCAGGGACAGCTAATGAAAAACTGTTTTTT. This codes for CASRPGTANEKLFF. V usage is TRBV10-2 and J usage is TRBJ1-4; 7 bases match TRBD1. The CDR3 has 14 amino acids. Germline lookup yields CDR1 WSHSY and CDR2 SAAADI. The ends lost 6 bases at V and 3 bases at J; junction bases unmatched: 4.

The gene calls are TRBV7-3 and TRBJ1-1, with TRBD1 matching 12 bases. Germline trimming cut 5 bases from V and 5 bases from J; bases unmatched to any gene: 6. Looked up from germline, CDR1 is SGHTA and CDR2 is FQGTGA. The length of the CDR3 is 15 residues. CDR3 amino acids: CASSPGQGASTEAFF. CDR3 DNA: TGTGCCAGCAGCCCGGGACAGGGGGCGAGTACTGAAGCTTTCTTT.

The V call is TRBV10-3, the J call TRBJ1-1; 8 bases map to TRBD1. The V gene's germline CDR1 is ENHRY and CDR2 SYGVKD. Unmatched junction bases numbered 2, after V lost 5 bases and J lost 3 bases. This CDR3 is 13 amino acids long. This chain's CDR3 is CAISSTGDTEAFF. CDR3 sequence (DNA): TGTGCCATCAGTTCGACAGGGGACACTGAAGCTTTCTTT.

The chain has TRBV25-1 and TRBJ2-5, with D possibly being TRBD1 (6 bases). The CDR3 extends over 12 amino acids. V was cut by 8 bases and J by 2 bases, with 9 bases left in between. The germline gives CDR1 MGHDK, CDR2 SYGVNS. The CDR3 spells CASARGQETQYF. Here the CDR3 DNA reads TGTGCCAGCGCTAGGGGGCAAGAGACCCAGTACTTC. Filled out from reference TRBV25-1 and TRBJ2-5, the complete variable domain reads EADIYQTPRYLVIGTGKKITLECSQTMGHDKMYWYQQDPGMELHLIHYSYGVNSTEKGDLSSESTVSRIRTEHFPLTLESARPSHTSQYLCASARGQETQYFGPGTRLLVL.

The CDR3 bases are TGTGCCAGCAGAGACACAGGGGGCGGTGAGACCCAGTACTTC. It is translated as CASRDTGGGETQYF. The V gene is TRBV2, the J gene TRBJ2-5; TRBD1 agrees at 9 bases. J lost 5 bases, V lost 6 bases, and 7 bases had no gene match. The CDR3 spans 14 residues. Germline lookup yields CDR1 SNHLY and CDR2 FYNNEI.

The V and J genes are TRBV5-6 and TRBJ1-1, with no clear D. Trimming removed 0 bases from V and 1 base from J, with 13 bases in between. CDR1 is SGHDT and CDR2 is YYEEEE in the germline V gene. This CDR3 spans 16 amino acids. DNA of the CDR3: TGTGCCAGCAGCTTGGCCTATGTGAAGGCGAACACTGAAGCTTTCTTT. Its protein is CASSLAYVKANTEAFF.

The CDR3 spells CASSSRGLAGFSYEQYF. CDR3 sequence (DNA): TGTGCCAGCAGCAGCCGGGGACTAGCGGGATTCTCCTACGAGCAGTACTTC. The chain has TRBV7-2 and TRBJ2-7; 13 nucleotides match TRBD2. V lost 5 bases, J lost 0 bases, and 7 bases stayed unmatched. CDR3 size: 17 residues. Per the germline V gene, CDR1 is SGHTA and CDR2 is FQGNSA.

With regard to this clone: Other DNA variants within this sample encode the same CDR3. The CDR3, as DNA: TGTGCCAGCAGTTTAGGGGGTAAGCCCCAGCATTTT. Residues: CASSLGGKPQHF. The genes are TRBV28 and TRBJ1-5; a possible D gene is TRBD1 (5 bases). The V gene lost 2 bases and the J gene lost 8 bases, with 7 bases spanning the gap. CDR1 is MDHEN and CDR2 is SYDVKM in the germline V gene. The CDR3 consists of 12 residues.

In its sample, this clone was seen a few times. This rearrangement joins TRBV6-6 to TRBJ1-1; maybe TRBD1 (6 bases). CDR3 size: 15 residues. CDR1 is MNHNY and CDR2 is SVGAGI in the germline V gene (reference sequence). Trimming stripped 3 bases from V and 1 base from J, with 12 bases between. CDR3 protein: CASSYSTGPNTEAFF. As DNA, the CDR3 is TGTGCCAGCAGTTATTCTACAGGGCCGAACACTGAAGCTTTCTTT.

The chain employs TRBV30 and TRBJ1-6; 9 nucleotides match TRBD1. The V gene's germline CDR1 is GTSNPN and CDR2 SVGIG (reference sequence). The CDR3 consists of 14 residues. V trimming: 4 bases; J trimming: 10 bases; junction bases outside the gene matches: 8. The CDR3 DNA reads TGTGCCTGGACTAGGACAGGGGAAAAATCACCCCTCCACTTT. It specifies CAWTRTGEKSPLHF.

The chain employs TRBV7-2 and TRBJ2-2, with 13 nucleotides matching TRBD2. CDR3 length: 16 residues. Germline CDR1 and CDR2: SGHTA and FQGNSA. V was pared by 0 bases and J by 13 bases, with 8 bases of the junction left unmatched. CDR3 amino acids: CASSLAGTSGAQRLFF. The CDR3 DNA is TGTGCCAGCAGCTTAGCGGGGACTAGCGGGGCCCAGAGGCTGTTTTTT.

This clone has just one count. The V call is TRBV5-8, the J call TRBJ2-1; D perhaps matches TRBD2 (5 bases). Germline-derived CDR1 and CDR2 are SGHTS and YDEGEE. The CDR3 is 13 residues long. V lost 2 bases, J lost 3 bases, and 6 bases lay in between. This CDR3 is CASSFRDYNEQFF. Here the CDR3 DNA reads TGTGCCAGCAGCTTTCGGGACTACAATGAGCAGTTCTTC.

This clone turned up a few times. The chain uses TRBV10-3 and TRBJ1-1; D not certain. The CDR3 sequence is 13 residues long. The germline gives CDR1 ENHRY, CDR2 SYGVKD. Trimming shortened V by 10 bases and J by 1 base, and 13 bases separated the two germline ends. The CDR3 loop is CATNPAGNTEAFF. For the CDR3, the DNA is TGTGCCACGAACCCGGCGGGGAACACTGAAGCTTTCTTT.

This clone occurred a few times. The chain has TRBV5-4 and TRBJ2-1; 7 bases fit TRBD1. With 5 bases clipped from V and 4 bases from J, the junction kept 12 bases outside the gene matches. Germline V gives CDR1 SGHNT, CDR2 YYREEE (reference sequence). The CDR3 runs to 16 residues. CDR3 coding DNA: TGTGCCAGCAGGATATTACAGGGGACGGGATACAATGAGCAGTTCTTC. Its protein product is CASRILQGTGYNEQFF.

The chain joins TRBV5-1 to TRBJ2-5; D is unclear. Trimming pared 0 bases from V and 4 bases from J, leaving 7 bases between. The CDR3 contains 13 residues. Germline V lookup: CDR1 SGHRS, CDR2 YFSETQ. CDR3 coding DNA: TGCGCCAGCAGCTTGGTCCCGGCAGAGACCCAGTACTTC. As protein: CASSLVPAETQYF.

The chain couples TRBV6-5 to TRBJ1-2; D is possibly TRBD1 (6 bases). This CDR3 has 13 residues. Germline V gene lookup returns CDR1 MNHEY and CDR2 SVGAGI. The ends were cut back, 2 bases at V and 3 bases at J, with 7 bases in the middle. The CDR3 DNA reads as TGTGCCAGCAGTTACGGGGGCTACTATGGCTACACCTTC. Its translation is CASSYGGYYGYTF.

This clone was seen a few times. V and J are TRBV2 and TRBJ1-5; D perhaps matches TRBD1 (6 bases). Germline-derived CDR1 and CDR2 are SNHLY and FYNNEI. V was cut by 5 bases and J by 3 bases, with 11 bases left in between. This CDR3 has 14 residues. CDR3 loop: CASSSGQLNQPQHF. Here the CDR3 DNA reads TGTGCCAGCAGTTCAGGACAGCTCAATCAGCCCCAGCATTTT.

The chain is built from TRBV9 and TRBJ2-1; TRBD2 agrees at 8 bases. Germline CDR1 is SGDLS and CDR2 is YYNGEE. Trimming removed 3 bases from V and 4 bases from J; junction bases left unmatched: 6. The CDR3 has 15 amino acids. The CDR3 DNA reads as TGTGCCAGCAGCGCTACCGGGACTAGATACAATGAGCAGTTCTTC. Amino acid sequence: CASSATGTRYNEQFF.

The chain couples TRBV28 to TRBJ2-1, with TRBD1 matching 8 bases. The CDR3 runs to 13 residues. Germline CDR1 reads MDHEN; CDR2 reads SYDVKM. Germline trimming cut 6 bases from V and 4 bases from J; bases unmatched to any gene: 2. CDR3 amino acids: CASSDRGYNEQFF. In nucleotides, the CDR3 is TGTGCCAGCAGCGACAGGGGTTACAATGAGCAGTTCTTC.

This rearrangement joins TRBV4-1 to TRBJ2-5; perhaps D is TRBD1 or TRBD2 (5 bases each). Between the trimmed V and J ends, which lost 1 base and 1 base, there was a span of 10 bases. The CDR3 contains 15 residues. Germline CDR1 MGHRA, CDR2 YSYEKL. Here the CDR3 reads CASSQAGTGQETQYF. In DNA form, the CDR3 reads TGCGCCAGCAGCCAAGCAGGGACCGGCCAAGAGACCCAGTACTTC.

The V gene is TRBV6-1, the J gene TRBJ1-2, with 10 bases aligning to TRBD1. Trimming took 4 bases from V and 7 from J; bases not matched to a gene: 9. The CDR3 extends over 15 amino acids. Germline V CDR1 and CDR2: MNHNS, SASEGT. This chain's CDR3 is CASSGFGTGALGYTF. As DNA, the CDR3 is TGTGCCAGCAGTGGTTTCGGGACAGGGGCACTTGGCTACACCTTC.

The chain is built from TRBV5-1 and TRBJ2-1; TRBD2 aligns across 7 bases. Per germline, CDR1 SGHRS and CDR2 YFSETQ. Unmatched junction bases numbered 8, after V lost 1 base and J lost 7 bases. The length of the CDR3 is 15 residues. Here the CDR3 DNA reads TGCGCCAGCAGCTTGCTGGAGACTAGCATTAATGAGCAGTTCTTC. It specifies CASSLLETSINEQFF.

The V gene is TRBV18, the J gene TRBJ2-6, with unresolved D. Germline V gene lookup returns CDR1 KGHSH and CDR2 LQKENI. The CDR3 has 14 amino acids. Trimming left V 5 bases short and J 1 base short, with 6 bases between. As DNA, the CDR3 is TGTGCCAGCTCAGTAGGTTCTGGGGCCAACGTCCTGACTTTC. Its translation is CASSVGSGANVLTF.